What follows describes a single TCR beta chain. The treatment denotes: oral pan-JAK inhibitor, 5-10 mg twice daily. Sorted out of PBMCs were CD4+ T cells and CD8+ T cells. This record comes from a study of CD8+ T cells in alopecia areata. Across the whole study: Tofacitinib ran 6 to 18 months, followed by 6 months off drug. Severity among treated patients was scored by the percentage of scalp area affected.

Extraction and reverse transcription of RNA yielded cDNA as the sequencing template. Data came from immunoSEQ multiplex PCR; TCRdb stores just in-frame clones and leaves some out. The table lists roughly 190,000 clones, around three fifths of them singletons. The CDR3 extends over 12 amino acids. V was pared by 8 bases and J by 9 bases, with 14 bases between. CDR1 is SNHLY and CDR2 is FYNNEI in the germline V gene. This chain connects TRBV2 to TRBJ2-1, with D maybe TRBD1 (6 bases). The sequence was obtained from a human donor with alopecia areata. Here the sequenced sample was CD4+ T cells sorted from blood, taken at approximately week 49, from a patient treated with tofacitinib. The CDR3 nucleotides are TGTGCCAGCGCAGGGGTAGGGACTGAGCAGTTCTTC. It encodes CASAGVGTEQFF.